This TCR beta chain was found in a study of a mutant IDH1 vaccine in newly diagnosed glioma. Repertoires were generated with immunoSEQ multiplex PCR, while TCRdb's copy carries only in-frame clones and drops some. The repertoire includes tens of thousands of clones, over 60% of them detected once, and 12% sits in the top ten. Comments on this clone: Its antigen is unidentified.

Time point here: week 35, safety follow-up. Doses of 300 ug of mutant IDH1 20-mer peptide were given with topical imiquimod. Germline-derived CDR1 and CDR2 are SGHVS and FQNEAQ. The CDR3 sequence is 17 residues long. V gave up 2 bases and J gave up 5 bases, with 18 bases separating them. The TCR sequence derives from a man in his forties with glioma. The sequenced sample was PBMCs, obtained from a glioma patient whose treatment included an IDH1 peptide vaccine. V usage is TRBV7-8 and J usage is TRBJ2-2; TRBD1 might be the D (6 bases). The CDR3 coding sequence is TGTGCCAGCAGCTTAAGCTACGGACAGCAGGCGACCGGGGAGCTGTTTTTT. Translated, it gives CASSLSYGQQATGELFF.